This TCR beta chain was obtained from a study of blood T cell repertoires in COVID-19 (dated by TCRdb to 2018 to 2021). Regarding the complete study: Samples from collaborators originated in the United States, Italy and Spain and spanned both the acute and convalescent phases of COVID-19. Where available, HLA class I and class II types were taken from metadata supplied by the sample provider and were not determined by assay-based typing. The sample metadata nearly always contained a de-identified subject ID, COVID-19 status, age in years and sex. The prospective study material was composed of cDNA or gDNA derived from T cells, B-cell-depleted T cells, or PBMCs. Subjects who had been exposed to COVID-19, were actively infected with it, or had recovered from it provided the deeply sampled blood TCRbeta repertoires that made up the dataset. A freely available public database, intended as a resource for researchers studying the immune response to SARS-CoV-2, is where the repertoires were released. The samples were drawn from two sources: the first 160 participants of the ongoing ImmuneRACE study, and 1,200 or so subjects contributed by 6 global collaborators.

The CDR3 covers 13 residues, taking in both the cysteine and the phenylalanine. Only the CDR3 DNA is retained, 39 bases long and in frame from the first base. CDR1 KGHDR and CDR2 SFDVKD were looked up in the germline V gene. Trimming costs V 4 bases and J 6 bases, and their ends lie 9 bases apart. Beyond this particular receptor, the publication reports: Clinical and demographic metadata were provided uncurated, with the amount varying by source and participant.

One collaborating source in Seattle enrolled patients while the patients were actively infected and followed the patients over time throughout the course of disease. Each collaborating institution followed its own protocols to collect whole blood in K2EDTA tubes. For TCRbeta analysis, collaborator samples were shipped as frozen whole blood, as isolated PBMCs, or as DNA extracted from either sample type. The immunoSEQ Assay, a bias-controlled multiplex PCR, was used to amplify TCRbeta CDR3 regions from genomic DNA. Per the source publication's procedure: The number of nucleated cells in each sample was estimated from the amplification of reference gene primers within the assay. To quantify the absolute abundance of each unique TCRbeta CDR3 rearrangement, sequence reads were collapsed and filtered. For each sample, productive Simpson clonality was calculated by taking the square root of Simpson's diversity index across productive rearrangements. Sourced from immuneACCESS, this table was stored by TCRdb with only in-frame sequences that have V and J called. A share of the clones is absent; for the studies checked, an unresolved V gene accounts for under half, and the remainder has no known explanation. V and J calls and clone size are as listed in that table; D and trimming were resolved from the DNA. Within this sample are about 370,000 clones, with 89% of them counted one time only. The biggest ten clones account for approximately 3% of the sample.

This clone was observed a few times. It has no known antigen specificity. The record has no base qualities; no much larger clone is one base away. The sequence joins TRBV24-1 to TRBJ1-3, and TRBD1 may be the D gene, going by 6 matching bases. What was sequenced was peripheral blood. The TCR sequence derives from a woman aged 25 to 39 with COVID-19, enrolled during active disease. The nucleotide sequence is given as TGTGCCACCAGTGACAACAGGGAAAACACCATATATTTT. This yields the protein CATSDNRENTIYF.